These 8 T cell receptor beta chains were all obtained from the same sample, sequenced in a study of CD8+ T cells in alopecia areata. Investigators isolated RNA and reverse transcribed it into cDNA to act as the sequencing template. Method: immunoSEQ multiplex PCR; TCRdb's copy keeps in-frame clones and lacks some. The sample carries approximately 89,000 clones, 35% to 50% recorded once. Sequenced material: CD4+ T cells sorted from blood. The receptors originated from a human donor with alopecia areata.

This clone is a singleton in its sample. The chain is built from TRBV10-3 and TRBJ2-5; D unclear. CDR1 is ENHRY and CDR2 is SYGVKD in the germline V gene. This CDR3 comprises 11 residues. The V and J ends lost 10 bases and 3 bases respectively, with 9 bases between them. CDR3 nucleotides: TGTGCCACCCAGGTTAAAGAGACCCAGTACTTC. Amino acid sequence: CATQVKETQYF.

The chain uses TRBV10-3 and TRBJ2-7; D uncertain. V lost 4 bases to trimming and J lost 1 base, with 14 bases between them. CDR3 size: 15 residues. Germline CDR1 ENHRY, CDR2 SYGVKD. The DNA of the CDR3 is TGTGCCATCAGTGGGGCGGCAGTGGGTTCCTACGAGCAGTACTTC. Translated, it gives CAISGAAVGSYEQYF.

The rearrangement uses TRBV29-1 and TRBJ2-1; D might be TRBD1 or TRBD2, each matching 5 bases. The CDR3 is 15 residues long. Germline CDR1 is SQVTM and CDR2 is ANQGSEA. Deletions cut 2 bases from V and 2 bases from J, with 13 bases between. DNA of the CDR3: TGCAGCGTTGAATGGCGGCAGGGACCCTACAATGAGCAGTTCTTC. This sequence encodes CSVEWRQGPYNEQFF.

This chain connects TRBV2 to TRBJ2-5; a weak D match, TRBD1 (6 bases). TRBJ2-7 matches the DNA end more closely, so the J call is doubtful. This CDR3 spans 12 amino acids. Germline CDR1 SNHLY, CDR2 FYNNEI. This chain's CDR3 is CASRDIAYEQYF. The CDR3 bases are TGTGCCAGCCGGGACATTGCCTACGAGCAGTACTTC.

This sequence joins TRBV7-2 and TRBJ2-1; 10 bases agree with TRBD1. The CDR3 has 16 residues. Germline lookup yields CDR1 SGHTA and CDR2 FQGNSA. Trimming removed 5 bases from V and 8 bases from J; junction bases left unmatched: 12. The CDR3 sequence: CASSPTGQGVYDEQFF. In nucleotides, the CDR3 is TGTGCCAGCAGCCCAACAGGACAGGGGGTATACGATGAGCAGTTCTTC.

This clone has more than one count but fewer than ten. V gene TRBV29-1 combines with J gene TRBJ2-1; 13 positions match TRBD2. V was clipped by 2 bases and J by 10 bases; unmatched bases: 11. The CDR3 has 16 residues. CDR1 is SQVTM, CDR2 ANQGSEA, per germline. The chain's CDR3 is CSVERGLAGAAVEQFF. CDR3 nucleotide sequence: TGCAGCGTTGAAAGAGGACTAGCGGGAGCAGCTGTAGAGCAGTTCTTC.

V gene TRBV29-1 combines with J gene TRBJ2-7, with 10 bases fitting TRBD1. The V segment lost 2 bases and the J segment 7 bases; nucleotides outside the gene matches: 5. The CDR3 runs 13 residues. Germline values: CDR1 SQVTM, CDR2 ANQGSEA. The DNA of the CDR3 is TGCAGCGTTGAAAGGACAGGGGGGAAAGAGCAGTACTTC. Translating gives CSVERTGGKEQYF.

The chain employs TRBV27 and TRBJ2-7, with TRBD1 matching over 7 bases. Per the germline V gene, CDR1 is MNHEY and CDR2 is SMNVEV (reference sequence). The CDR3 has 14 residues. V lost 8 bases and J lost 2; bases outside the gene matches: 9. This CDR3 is CASPDRATPYEQYF. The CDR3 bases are TGTGCCAGCCCCGACAGGGCCACCCCCTACGAGCAGTACTTC.